Each of the 16 T cell receptor beta chains below was sequenced from the same sample in a study of T cell responses to AZD1222 COVID-19 vaccine. TCRdb's copy holds only in-frame clones and misses some; the assay was immunoSEQ multiplex PCR. The sample yields about 140,000 clones, 90% seen once. The sample was peripheral blood, taken on day 0 of AZD1222 vaccination. The receptors come from an adult in good health.

The chain couples TRBV19 to TRBJ2-3; 7 bases are shared with TRBD2. V gave up 4 bases and J gave up 1 base; unmatched junction bases: 2. The CDR3 covers 14 residues. Germline V CDR1 and CDR2: LNHDA, SQIVND (reference sequence). CDR3 nucleotides: TGTGCCAGTAGTAGCGCGGGAGGCACAGATACGCAGTATTTT. Translating it yields CASSSAGGTDTQYF. Complete variable domain (other parts from reference TRBV19 and TRBJ2-3): DGGITQSPKYLFRKEGQNVTLSCEQNLNHDAMYWYRQDPGQGLRLIYYSQIVNDFQKGDIAEGYSVSREKKESFPLTVTSAQKNPTAFYLCASSSAGGTDTQYFGPGTRLTVL.

This clone has a handful of counts. V gene TRBV5-1 combines with J gene TRBJ2-1; TRBD2 matches 10 bases. This CDR3 contains 15 residues. J lost 0 bases, V lost 3 bases, and 0 bases had no gene match. Germline loops: CDR1 SGHRS, CDR2 YFSETQ. As DNA, the CDR3 is TGCGCCAGCAGCTCTAGCGGGAGCTCCTACAATGAGCAGTTCTTC. Translating gives CASSSSGSSYNEQFF.

This rearrangement joins TRBV30 to TRBJ1-1; D remains unclear. Looked up from germline, CDR1 is GTSNPN and CDR2 is SVGIG (reference sequence). The ends were cut back, 4 bases at V and 4 bases at J, with 16 bases in the middle. This CDR3 comprises 14 residues. The CDR3 DNA sequence: TGTGCCTGGACCTTAGGTAGGTACTCCACTGAAGCTTTCTTT. Translation gives CAWTLGRYSTEAFF.

The J gene is TRBJ1-2, the V gene TRBV10-3, with 9 bases aligning to TRBD1. The CDR3 runs 11 residues. Germline V gene lookup returns CDR1 ENHRY and CDR2 SYGVKD. The V segment lost 10 bases and the J segment 6 bases; nucleotides outside the gene matches: 3. The CDR3 here is CATGTGHGYTF. The DNA of the CDR3 is TGTGCCACCGGGACAGGGCATGGCTACACCTTC.

This chain links TRBV7-2 with TRBJ2-3, with 8 nucleotides matching TRBD2. There are 17 residues in the CDR3. Trimming cost V 2 bases and J 1 base; bases outside gene matches: 8. The germline V gene has CDR1 SGHTA and CDR2 FQGNSA. For the CDR3, the DNA is TGTGCCAGCAGCTTAAGAGGAATAGCGGGACGCACAGATACGCAGTATTTT. Its translation: CASSLRGIAGRTDTQYF.

The V and J genes are TRBV3-1 (or the pseudogene TRBV3-2) and TRBJ2-7, with D uncertain. Between the trimmed V and J ends, which lost 3 bases and 0 bases, there was a span of 3 bases. Germline CDR1 reads LGHDT; CDR2 reads YNNKEL (reference sequence). The CDR3 extends over 12 amino acids. CDR3 in amino acids: CASSQDSYEQYF. Here the CDR3 DNA reads TGTGCCAGCAGCCAGGACTCCTACGAGCAGTACTTC.

This clone has a single count. The chain recombines TRBV6-2 or TRBV6-3 with TRBJ2-7; D not certain. V was pared by 2 bases and J by 5 bases, with 7 bases between. There are 12 residues in the CDR3. Germline V gene sequence: CDR1 MNHEY, CDR2 SVGEGT. The CDR3 spells CASSYGRHEQYF. CDR3 sequence (DNA): TGTGCCAGCAGTTACGGCAGGCACGAGCAGTACTTC.

The rearrangement uses TRBV6-7 and TRBJ2-7; the D gene is possibly TRBD2 (5 bases). TRBV6-7 belongs to the ORF category, with a function that is uncertain. This CDR3 has 13 amino acids. The V and J ends lost 8 bases and 3 bases respectively, with 14 bases between them. Written as DNA, the CDR3 is TGTGCCAGCGGTCGTTCCAGCGGCTACGAGCAGTACTTC. This codes for CASGRSSGYEQYF.

J is TRBJ2-1 and V is TRBV5-1; 8 nucleotides line up with TRBD2. Germline V gene data show CDR1 as SGHRS and CDR2 as YFSETQ. This CDR3 has 16 amino acids. V was pared by 2 bases and J by 2 bases, with 6 bases of the junction left unmatched. CDR3: CASSFRGLEAYNEQFF. The CDR3, as DNA: TGCGCCAGCAGCTTCCGGGGACTAGAAGCCTACAATGAGCAGTTCTTC.

This chain links TRBV10-3 with TRBJ2-1, with 11 positions matching TRBD2. Germline assignment: CDR1 ENHRY and CDR2 SYGVKD. V gave up 0 bases and J gave up 6 bases; unmatched junction bases: 4. The CDR3 runs 16 residues. The CDR3 nucleotides read TGTGCCATCAGTGAGTCGCTAGCGGGAGGACGCAATGAGCAGTTCTTC. Its translation is CAISESLAGGRNEQFF.

Only one count was recorded for this clone. The chain employs TRBV5-5 and TRBJ1-5; tentative D call: TRBD1 (6 bases). V gave up 1 base and J gave up 4 bases, with 12 bases separating them. CDR3 length: 15 amino acids. Looked up from germline, CDR1 is SGHKS and CDR2 is YYEKEE (reference sequence). CDR3 sequence: CASSLYGDNNQPQHF. The CDR3 DNA is TGTGCCAGCAGCTTGTACGGGGACAATAATCAGCCCCAGCATTTT.

The V gene is TRBV29-1, the J gene TRBJ2-7; D unresolved. V was cut by 2 bases and J by 6 bases, with 14 bases left in between. The length of the CDR3 is 13 residues. Germline CDR1 SQVTM, CDR2 ANQGSEA. CDR3 loop: CSVEPGSESEQYF. The CDR3 DNA reads as TGCAGCGTTGAACCGGGCAGCGAATCCGAGCAGTACTTC.

This sequence joins TRBV11-2 and TRBJ2-7; no reliable D call. This CDR3 has 12 amino acids. Trimming removed 1 base from V and 8 bases from J, with 9 bases in between. The germline V gene has CDR1 SGHAT and CDR2 FQNNGV. CDR3 DNA: TGTGCCAGCAGCTTAGCGGTAGCACAGCAGTACTTC. This translates into CASSLAVAQQYF.

V is TRBV11-2 and J is TRBJ2-7; 9 positions match TRBD1. CDR3 size: 15 residues. CDR1 and CDR2 from the germline V gene are SGHAT and FQNNGV. The ends lost 5 bases at V and 5 bases at J; junction bases unmatched: 10. The CDR3 is CASSEEGQGIHEQYF. The CDR3 DNA reads as TGTGCCAGCAGCGAGGAGGGACAGGGCATCCACGAGCAGTACTTC.

The chain combines TRBV19 with TRBJ2-3; D not resolved. The germline V gene encodes CDR1 LNHDA and CDR2 SQIVND (reference sequence). The CDR3 is 14 residues long. V gave up 3 bases and J gave up 0 bases, with 7 bases separating them. CDR3 sequence: CASSIVQSTDTQYF. The CDR3 DNA is TGTGCCAGTAGTATTGTCCAGAGCACAGATACGCAGTATTTT.

J is TRBJ2-7 and V is TRBV6-6; TRBD2 matches 10 bases. Germline CDR1 reads MNHNY; CDR2 reads SVGAGI (reference sequence). With 4 bases clipped from V and 3 bases from J, the junction kept 6 bases outside the gene matches. The CDR3 consists of 15 residues. CDR3 coding DNA: TGTGCCAGCAGTTCGTCATCTAGCGGGAGCTACGAGCAGTACTTC. Encoded protein: CASSSSSSGSYEQYF.